Reported below is one T cell receptor beta chain. Its antigen remains unknown. The record originates from a study of shared clonotypes between healthy human individuals. CD45RO-negative CD8 cells positively selected for CCR7 made up the naive population, which excluded terminally differentiated effector memory CD45RA+ cells. Findings and limits, study-wide: Sampling used blood alone; tissue repertoires probably differ.

Trimming took off 7 bases at V and 7 bases at J, with 14 bases between the two ends. The germline V gene encodes CDR1 SNHLY and CDR2 FYNNEI. This CDR3 comprises 13 residues. Repertoires were generated with immunoSEQ multiplex PCR, while TCRdb's copy carries only in-frame clones and drops some. The repertoire has 1.5 million to 2.5 million clones, approximately 95% of them found once; the top ten carry 1% to 1.5%. Source material: naive CD8+ T cells sorted from blood. This receptor was identified in a man aged 18-30 years in good health. The V gene is TRBV2, the J gene TRBJ1-5; no firm D call. As DNA, the CDR3 is TGTGCCAGCAATCCGACGGGAAACCAGCCCCAGCATTTT. Translation: CASNPTGNQPQHF.